The TCR beta chain described here comes from a study of T cells after yellow fever vaccination. The junction had 4 bases not matched to a gene; V was cut back by 4 bases and J by 1 base. Germline CDR1 reads SEHNR; CDR2 reads FQNEAQ (reference sequence). The CDR3 runs to 15 residues. Many counts were recorded for this clonotype. The antigen remains undetermined. Synthesis of TCR cDNA relied on 5'RACE template switching, which attached a universal primer site and UMIs. Each CDR3 protein gets one entry after TCRdb re-called the 5' RACE reads with MiXCR. The sample contains 95,000 to 100,000 distinct CDR3 sequences, around 5.8% of which appear only once. Study conclusions and caveats: Post-booster reappearance was seen for most primary-vaccination clones (roughly 96% CD4, 85% to 90% CD8).

This rearrangement joins TRBV7-9 to TRBJ2-3; 8 nucleotides line up with TRBD2. This material consisted of CD8+ T cells sorted from PBMCs, taken 10 days after the yellow fever booster vaccination. This clonotype originated in a man aged 18 to 29 who received the YFV17D yellow fever vaccine. CDR3 loop: CASSSFSGGTDTQYF. As DNA, the CDR3 is TGTGCCAGCAGCTCATTTAGCGGGGGCACAGATACGCAGTATTTT.